This T cell receptor beta chain was documented in a study of Graves' ophthalmopathy and Graves' hyperthyroidism. RNA served as the template for amplifying TCR beta CDR3 regions. First-round RT-PCR used HTBI primers; second-round multiplex PCR followed. From the multiplex PCR reads, TCRdb called clonotypes with MiXCR, one entry per CDR3 protein. This table holds more than 1,000,000 distinct CDR3 sequences, about two fifths found once. Remarks on this clonotype: A read error may explain this, as a much larger clone is one base away.

This CDR3 spans 16 amino acids. The ends lost 3 bases at V and 4 bases at J; junction bases unmatched: 14. Germline V gene data show CDR1 as SQVTM and CDR2 as ANQGSEA. The clonotype was recovered from an adult man with Graves' hyperthyroidism. Material for sequencing was peripheral blood or thyroid tissue (not recorded which). The V and J genes are TRBV29-1 and TRBJ2-7; 8 bases are a match to TRBD1. The CDR3 DNA sequence: TGCAGCGTTGAGGGGATTGGGGCAGGGGGCAGATACGAGCAGTACTTC. It is translated as CSVEGIGAGGRYEQYF.